The 32 T cell receptor beta chains reported below all come from one sample, sequenced in a study of blood T cell repertoires in COVID-19 (dated by TCRdb to the early 2020s). The library was made by the immunoSEQ multiplex PCR assay. Imported from immuneACCESS, the table was reduced by TCRdb to in-frame sequences with V and J called. These copies leave out some clones; in studies compared against another copy, an unresolved V gene accounts for under half, and the cause of the remainder is not known. The sample includes over 150,000 clones, with roughly four fifths observed a single time. About 4% of the sample is in the top ten clones. Source material: peripheral blood. These receptors all come from a woman of 80 years or more with acute or convalescent COVID-19.

The chain is built from TRBV5-1 and TRBJ2-5; TRBD1 matches 7 bases. V shed 3 bases, J shed 5 bases, and the junction held 10 bases outside the gene matches. Germline V gene sequence: CDR1 SGHRS, CDR2 YFSETQ. This CDR3 contains 15 residues. CDR3 amino acids: CASSSPGQPGETQYF. DNA for the CDR3: TGCGCCAGCAGCTCCCCGGGACAGCCGGGGGAGACCCAGTACTTC.

About this clone: The sample holds other DNA sequences that translate to the same CDR3. This chain joins TRBV30 and TRBJ1-5, with 7 positions matching TRBD1. V trimming: 2 bases; J trimming: 5 bases; junction bases outside the gene matches: 3. This CDR3 is 13 amino acids long. Germline-derived CDR1 and CDR2 are GTSNPN and SVGIG (reference sequence). CDR3 sequence (DNA): TGTGCCTGGAGTAGACAGGGAGATCAGCCCCAGCATTTT. Encoded protein: CAWSRQGDQPQHF. The full variable domain, completed using reference TRBV30 and TRBJ1-5, is SQTIHQWPATLVQPVGSPLSLECTVEGTSNPNLYWYRQAAGRGLQLLFYSVGIGQISSEVPQNLSASRPQDRQFILSSKKLLLSDSGFYLCAWSRQGDQPQHFGDGTRLSIL.

The rearrangement links TRBV7-9 to TRBJ2-2; D gene unclear. This CDR3 has 16 amino acids. V was cut by 2 bases and J by 4 bases, with 14 bases left in between. Germline V gene lookup returns CDR1 SEHNR and CDR2 FQNEAQ (reference sequence). CDR3 sequence (DNA): TGTGCCAGCAGCTTAATGGGCACCTTAGGCACCGGGGAGCTGTTTTTT. As protein: CASSLMGTLGTGELFF.

CDR3 residues: CADSAFGTEHSNQPQHF. CDR3 DNA sequence: TGTGCCGACTCAGCCTTTGGGACAGAGCATAGCAATCAGCCCCAGCATTTT. The genes are TRBV21-1 and TRBJ1-5; the table names TRBD1, a call not compared with the DNA. TRBV21-1 constitutes a pseudogene. The length of the CDR3 is 17 residues.

The chain couples TRBV7-9 to TRBJ1-2, with 7 bases identical to TRBD1. The CDR3 sequence is 16 residues long. V shed 2 bases and J 3 bases; nucleotides not matched to a gene: 9. Germline CDR1 and CDR2: SEHNR and FQNEAQ (reference sequence). CDR3 sequence reads: CASSLSRDRWDYGYTF. CDR3 bases: TGTGCCAGCAGCTTAAGTCGGGACAGATGGGACTATGGCTACACCTTC.

The gene calls are TRBV6-5 and TRBJ2-2; possible D gene TRBD2, 5 bases. CDR3 size: 11 residues. V was cut by 8 bases and J by 4 bases, with 5 bases left in between. Germline V gene data show CDR1 as MNHEY and CDR2 as SVGAGI. In nucleotides, the CDR3 is TGTGCCAGCGAGGGCACCGGGGAGCTGTTTTTT. It translates to CASEGTGELFF.

The chain uses TRBV5-5 and TRBJ1-5; a weak D match, TRBD1 (6 bases). This CDR3 comprises 20 residues. V was pared by 0 bases and J by 7 bases, with 29 bases between. Germline loops: CDR1 SGHKS, CDR2 YYEKEE (reference sequence). CDR3 protein: CASSLVLQGGGSSVGQPQHF. The CDR3 bases are TGTGCCAGCAGCTTGGTGTTACAGGGCGGGGGCTCGTCTGTCGGCCAGCCCCAGCATTTT.

V and J are TRBV18 and TRBJ1-3; tentatively, D is TRBD1 (6 bases). With 0 bases removed from V and 0 bases from J, the gap between germline ends came to 12 bases. CDR1 is KGHSH, CDR2 LQKENI, per germline. The CDR3 length is 17 residues. CDR3 sequence reads: CASSPPGQRSSGNTIYF. As DNA, the CDR3 is TGTGCCAGCTCACCACCCGGACAGAGGAGCTCTGGAAACACCATATATTTT. The full variable domain, in which reference TRBV18 and TRBJ1-3 provide the parts outside the CDR3, is NAGVMQNPRHLVRRRGQEARLRCSPMKGHSHVYWYRQLPEEGLKFMVYLQKENIIDESGMPKERFSAEFPKEGPSILRIQQVVRGDSAAYFCASSPPGQRSSGNTIYFGEGSWLTVV.

The V and J genes are TRBV29-1 and TRBJ2-2; TRBD1 matches 7 bases. This CDR3 has 15 residues. V shed 5 bases, J shed 8 bases, and the junction held 14 bases outside the gene matches. CDR1 and CDR2 (germline): SQVTM, ANQGSEA. The CDR3 sequence: CSVLRQGNIPGELFF. DNA for the CDR3: TGCAGCGTTTTGAGACAGGGAAATATCCCGGGGGAGCTGTTTTTT.

The V and J genes are TRBV12-5 and TRBJ2-7; D might be TRBD2 (6 bases). Germline-derived CDR1 and CDR2 are LGHNT and FRNRAP. The CDR3 covers 12 residues. V was clipped by 5 bases and J by 6 bases, with 11 bases between them. CDR3 sequence reads: CASGVQEGEQYF. DNA of the CDR3: TGTGCTAGTGGTGTACAGGAGGGCGAGCAGTACTTC. The full variable domain, rest sourced from reference TRBV12-5 and TRBJ2-7, is DARVTQTPRHKVTEMGQEVTMRCQPILGHNTVFWYRQTMMQGLELLAYFRNRAPLDDSGMPKDRFSAEMPDATLATLKIQPSEPRDSAVYFCASGVQEGEQYFGPGTRLTVT.

The rearrangement uses TRBV14 and TRBJ1-3, with D unresolved. CDR3 length: 15 amino acids. The germline V gene encodes CDR1 SGHDN and CDR2 FVKESK. V lost 0 bases, J lost 4 bases, and 10 bases lay in between. In nucleotides, the CDR3 is TGTGCCAGCAGCCAAGATCCAAAATCAGGAAACACCATATATTTT. It encodes CASSQDPKSGNTIYF.

The rearrangement uses TRBV28 and TRBJ1-1; D is unclear. The CDR3 covers 10 residues. Germline V gene data show CDR1 as MDHEN and CDR2 as SYDVKM. The V end lost 9 bases, the J end lost 1 base, and 3 bases lay between the germline ends. The DNA for the CDR3 is TGTGCCAGTAAGAACACTGAAGCTTTCTTT. Amino acid sequence: CASKNTEAFF.

This sequence joins TRBV6-5 and TRBJ2-1; TRBD2 agrees at 9 bases. V dropped 1 base and J dropped 6; count of bases not matched to a gene: 1. This CDR3 contains 14 residues. CDR1 MNHEY and CDR2 SVGAGI come from the germline V gene. DNA of the CDR3: TGTGCCAGCAGTTACTTGCGGGAGGGCAATGAGCAGTTCTTC. As protein: CASSYLREGNEQFF.

The chain uses TRBV25-1 and TRBJ1-4, with a weak D call TRBD1 (5 bases). The CDR3 sequence is 17 residues long. Trimming removed 2 bases at V and 8 bases at J, with 21 bases between. The germline V gene encodes CDR1 MGHDK and CDR2 SYGVNS. CDR3 coding DNA: TGTGCCAGCAGTGAAATGGGGCGGGGAGGTATAAGCGAAAAACTGTTTTTT. Encoded protein: CASSEMGRGGISEKLFF.

The V call is TRBV19, the J call TRBJ1-6; D remains ambiguous. The length of the CDR3 is 17 residues. The V end was cut by 3 bases, the J end by 0 bases, with 12 bases between. CDR1 is LNHDA and CDR2 is SQIVND in the germline V gene (reference sequence). CDR3: CASSMEAASSYNSPLHF. The CDR3 nucleotides are TGTGCCAGTAGTATGGAGGCAGCGAGCTCCTATAATTCACCCCTCCACTTT.

The chain links TRBV3-1 (or the pseudogene TRBV3-2) to TRBJ1-1, with a tentative D call TRBD1 (6 bases). The length of the CDR3 is 14 residues. The germline CDR1 and CDR2 sequences are LGHDT and YNNKEL (reference sequence). The V and J ends lost 2 bases and 4 bases respectively, with 11 bases between them. CDR3 region: CASSQPGQITEAFF. CDR3 nucleotide sequence: TGTGCCAGCAGCCAACCAGGACAGATCACTGAAGCTTTCTTT.

This sequence joins TRBV6-5 and TRBJ1-4, with 8 positions matching TRBD1. The CDR3 runs 15 residues. V lost 2 bases and J lost 4; bases outside the gene matches: 3. CDR1 is MNHEY and CDR2 is SVGAGI in the germline V gene. CDR3 loop: CASSYPTGDNEKLFF. DNA for the CDR3: TGTGCCAGCAGTTACCCGACAGGGGATAATGAAAAACTGTTTTTT.

The rearrangement joins TRBV5-1 to TRBJ2-2; 8 nucleotides line up with TRBD2. Germline lookup yields CDR1 SGHRS and CDR2 YFSETQ. The CDR3 covers 15 residues. The V gene end was trimmed by 4 bases and the J gene end by 3 bases; junction bases not matched to a gene: 5. The CDR3 nucleotides read TGCGCCAGCAGCAGCTGGACTAGCCACACCGGGGAGCTGTTTTTT. Amino acids: CASSSWTSHTGELFF.

The V and J genes are TRBV18 and TRBJ1-5; D gene uncertain. The CDR3 runs to 15 residues. The germline V gene has CDR1 KGHSH and CDR2 LQKENI. V lost 3 bases to trimming and J lost 0 bases, with 9 bases between them. This CDR3 reads CASSPTLNSNQPQHF. For the CDR3, the DNA is TGTGCCAGCTCACCTACTCTTAATAGCAATCAGCCCCAGCATTTT.

The chain uses TRBV5-1 and TRBJ1-1, with D perhaps matching TRBD1 (5 bases). The germline V and J ends were trimmed by 0 bases and 3 bases, with 6 bases remaining between them. The V gene's germline CDR1 is SGHRS and CDR2 YFSETQ. The CDR3 contains 13 residues. CDR3 region: CASSLARDTEAFF. The CDR3 DNA reads as TGCGCCAGCAGCTTGGCCAGGGACACTGAAGCTTTCTTT. The complete variable domain, with remaining parts taken from reference TRBV5-1 and TRBJ1-1, reads KAGVTQTPRYLIKTRGQQVTLSCSPISGHRSVSWYQQTPGQGLQFLFEYFSETQRNKGNFPGRFSGRQFSNSRSEMNVSTLELGDSALYLCASSLARDTEAFFGQGTRLTVV.

This chain uses TRBV7-9 with TRBJ2-7; 8 nucleotides agree with TRBD2. This CDR3 spans 15 amino acids. V gave up 6 bases and J gave up 0 bases; unmatched junction bases: 7. Germline V gene sequence: CDR1 SEHNR, CDR2 FQNEAQ (reference sequence). The CDR3 reads CASRSSGGSSYEQYF. In DNA form, the CDR3 reads TGTGCCAGCAGATCAAGCGGGGGCAGCTCCTACGAGCAGTACTTC.

The sample holds one count of this clone. This chain joins TRBV6-2 or TRBV6-3 and TRBJ1-2; D remains ambiguous. The germline V gene encodes CDR1 MNHEY and CDR2 SVGEGT. Trimming shortened V by 6 bases and J by 2 bases, and 16 bases separated the two germline ends. The CDR3 is 15 amino acids. DNA of the CDR3: TGTGCCAGCAGCAAACGGGAAGGCGCGAACTATGGCTACACCTTC. It is translated as CASSKREGANYGYTF.

This sequence joins TRBV29-1 and TRBJ2-7; 8 nucleotides match TRBD2. The V gene's germline CDR1 is SQVTM and CDR2 ANQGSEA. This CDR3 is built from 14 residues. V lost 6 bases and J lost 3; bases outside the gene matches: 10. The CDR3 coding sequence is TGCAGCGTGACCTGGGGCGGGACTAGCTACGAGCAGTACTTC. Its protein product is CSVTWGGTSYEQYF.

This rearrangement joins TRBV6-2 or TRBV6-3 to TRBJ1-5; tentatively, D is TRBD1 (5 bases). This CDR3 has 15 residues. The V end was cut by 0 bases, the J end by 7 bases, with 13 bases between. The germline gives CDR1 MNHEY, CDR2 SVGEGT. The CDR3 spells CASSYSQGLGQPQHF. The CDR3 nucleotides read TGTGCCAGCAGTTACTCCCAGGGCCTGGGGCAGCCCCAGCATTTT.

Notes on this clone: At one of its ends the junction is not consistent with the germline gene, which may arise from a read error. The chain employs TRBV9 and TRBJ2-3; a possible D gene is TRBD2 (5 bases). CDR3 length: 15 amino acids. Germline V lookup: CDR1 SGDLS, CDR2 YYNGEE. The CDR3 DNA reads as TGTGCCACCAGCAGGAGTAGCGCCCTCACAGATACGCAGTATTTT. It is translated as CATSRSSALTDTQYF.

This clone was picked up a small number of times. The chain combines TRBV19 with TRBJ2-3, with TRBD2 identical over 8 bases. Losses at the gene ends were 6 bases for V and 5 bases for J; bases not matched to a gene: 10. Germline V gives CDR1 LNHDA, CDR2 SQIVND (reference sequence). The CDR3 loop spans 15 amino acids. This CDR3 is CASSQTGLAVDTQYF. In DNA, the CDR3 is TGTGCCAGTAGCCAAACAGGACTAGCCGTAGATACGCAGTATTTT.

This chain joins TRBV7-6 and TRBJ2-7; 7 positions match TRBD1. The CDR3 has 14 amino acids. Germline CDR1 and CDR2: SGHVS and FNYEAQ. The V and J ends lost 5 bases and 6 bases, in that order; junction bases with no gene match: 10. The CDR3 DNA follows: TGTGCCAGCAGCGCGCCGACAGGGATCGGCGAGCAGTACTTC. This encodes CASSAPTGIGEQYF.

The rearrangement uses TRBV6-5 and TRBJ2-1; 9 bases map to TRBD2. Unmatched junction bases numbered 5, after V lost 5 bases and J lost 6 bases. Germline V lookup: CDR1 MNHEY, CDR2 SVGAGI. The CDR3 covers 14 residues. CDR3 amino acids: CASSPASGTNEQFF. The CDR3 nucleotides are TGTGCCAGCAGTCCAGCTAGCGGGACCAATGAGCAGTTCTTC.

This rearrangement joins TRBV3-1 (or the pseudogene TRBV3-2) to TRBJ2-1; the match to TRBD2 covers 13 bases. CDR1 is LGHDT and CDR2 is YNNKEL in the germline V gene (reference sequence). The ends lost 4 bases at V and 4 bases at J; junction bases unmatched: 4. The CDR3 totals 16 residues. The CDR3 reads CASSREGLAGYNEQFF. The CDR3 region has the DNA TGTGCCAGCAGCCGAGAGGGACTAGCGGGGTACAATGAGCAGTTCTTC.

The CDR3 region has the DNA TGTGCCACAGGGAGGGAAGAGACCCAGTACTTC. Translated: CATGREETQYF. J is TRBJ2-5 and V is TRBV19; 7 nucleotides agree with TRBD2. Germline lookup yields CDR1 LNHDA and CDR2 SQIVND (reference sequence). V trimming: 10 bases; J trimming: 3 bases; junction bases outside the gene matches: 2. This CDR3 is built from 11 residues.

V and J are TRBV2 and TRBJ1-4; D gene ambiguous. Germline-derived CDR1 and CDR2 are SNHLY and FYNNEI. V was trimmed by 3 bases and J by 6 bases, leaving 11 bases between them. The CDR3 totals 14 residues. Written as DNA, the CDR3 is TGTGCCAGCAGTGATTTTATGCGATATGAAAAACTGTTTTTT. It specifies CASSDFMRYEKLFF.

This clone was picked up one time. The rearrangement links TRBV2 to TRBJ1-1, with D perhaps matching TRBD1 (5 bases). Per germline, CDR1 SNHLY and CDR2 FYNNEI. This CDR3 contains 14 residues. V was cut by 4 bases and J by 2 bases, with 11 bases left in between. The CDR3 nucleotides read TGTGCCAGCAGTGGACAGTTAATAAACACTGAAGCTTTCTTT. This gives the protein CASSGQLINTEAFF. The whole variable domain, remainder taken from reference TRBV2 and TRBJ1-1, is EPEVTQTPSHQVTQMGQEVILRCVPISNHLYFYWYRQILGQKVEFLVSFYNNEISEKSEIFDDQFSVERPDGSNFTLKIRSTKLEDSAMYFCASSGQLINTEAFFGQGTRLTVV.